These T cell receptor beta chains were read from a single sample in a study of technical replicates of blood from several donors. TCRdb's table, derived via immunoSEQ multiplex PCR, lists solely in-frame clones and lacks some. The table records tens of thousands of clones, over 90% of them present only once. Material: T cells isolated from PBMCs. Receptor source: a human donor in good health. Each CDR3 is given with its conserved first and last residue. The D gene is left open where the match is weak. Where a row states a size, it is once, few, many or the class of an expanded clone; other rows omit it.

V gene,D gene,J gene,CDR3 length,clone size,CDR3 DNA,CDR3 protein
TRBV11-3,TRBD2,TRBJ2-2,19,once,TGTGCCAGCAGCTTAGATCTACCTATCTCTAGCGGGTCGGTCGGGGAGCTGTTTTTT,CASSLDLPISSGSVGELFF
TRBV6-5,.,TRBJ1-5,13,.,TGTGCCAGCAGCCCCGCAGGGCACCAGCCCCAGCATTTT,CASSPAGHQPQHF
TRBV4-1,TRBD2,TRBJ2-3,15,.,TGCGCCAGCAGCCTTTCAAGCGGGGGGCTAGATACGCAGTATTTT,CASSLSSGGLDTQYF
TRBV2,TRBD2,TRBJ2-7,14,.,TGTGCCAGCAGTCCGGGACTAGCGGTTAACGAGCAGTACTTC,CASSPGLAVNEQYF
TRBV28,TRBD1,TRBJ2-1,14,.,TGTGCCAGCAGGTTCGCGAGACAGGGGAATGAGCAGTTCTTC,CASRFARQGNEQFF
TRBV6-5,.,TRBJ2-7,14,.,TGTGCCAGCATAGGGGTCGGCAGTTCCTACGAGCAGTACTTC,CASIGVGSSYEQYF
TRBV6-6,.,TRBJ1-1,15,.,TGTGCCAGCAGTTACAGGGGGATCGGGAACACTGAAGCTTTCTTT,CASSYRGIGNTEAFF
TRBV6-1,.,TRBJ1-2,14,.,TGTGCCAGCAGTGAAACGGTTACTAACTATGGCTACACCTTC,CASSETVTNYGYTF
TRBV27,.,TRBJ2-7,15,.,TGTGCCAGCAGTTTATCGTCCAGGGTGGGTTACGAGCAGTACTTC,CASSLSSRVGYEQYF
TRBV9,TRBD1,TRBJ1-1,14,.,TGTGCCAGCAGTGGACAGGGAGGGGTCACTGAAGCTTTCTTT,CASSGQGGVTEAFF
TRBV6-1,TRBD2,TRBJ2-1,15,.,TGTGCCAGCAGTGAAACGACTAGCGGGAGCTACCAGCAGTTCTTC,CASSETTSGSYQQFF
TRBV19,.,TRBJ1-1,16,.,TGTGCCAGTAGTATAGGCAGCGAGAATCCGAACACTGAAGCTTTCTTT,CASSIGSENPNTEAFF
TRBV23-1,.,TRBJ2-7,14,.,TGCGCCAGCAGTCCGCGAGGTAGATACCACGAGCAGTACTTC,CASSPRGRYHEQYF
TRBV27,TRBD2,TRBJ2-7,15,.,TGTGCCAGCAGGCTGGGGCCGACTAGCGGGAGGGGCCTGTACTTC,CASRLGPTSGRGLYF
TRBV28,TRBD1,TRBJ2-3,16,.,TGTGCCAGCAGTTTTACGGGGCAGGGGGCTTCAGATACGCAGTATTTT,CASSFTGQGASDTQYF
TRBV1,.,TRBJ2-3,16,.,TGCACCAGCAGCCAGGGCCTCGCGGGGGAGGCAGATACGCAGTATTTT,CTSSQGLAGEADTQYF
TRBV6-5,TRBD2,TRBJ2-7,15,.,TGTGCCAGCAGTTACGCTAGCGGGAGACTCAACGAGCAGTACTTC,CASSYASGRLNEQYF